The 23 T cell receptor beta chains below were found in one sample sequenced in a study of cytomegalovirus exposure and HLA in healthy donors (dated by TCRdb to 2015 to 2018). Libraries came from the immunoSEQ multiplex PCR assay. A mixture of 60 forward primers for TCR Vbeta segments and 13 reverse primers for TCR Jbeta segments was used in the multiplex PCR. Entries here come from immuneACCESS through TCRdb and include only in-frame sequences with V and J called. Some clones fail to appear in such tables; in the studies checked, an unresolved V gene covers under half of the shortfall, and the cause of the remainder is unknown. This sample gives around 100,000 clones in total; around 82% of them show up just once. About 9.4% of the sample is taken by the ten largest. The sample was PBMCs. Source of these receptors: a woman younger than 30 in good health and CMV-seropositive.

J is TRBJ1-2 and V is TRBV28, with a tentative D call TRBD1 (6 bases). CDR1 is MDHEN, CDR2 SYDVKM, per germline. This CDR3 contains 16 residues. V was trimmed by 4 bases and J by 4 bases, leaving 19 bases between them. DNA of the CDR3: TGTGCCAGCAGTTATCGTCTAGGACAGAAGGGCTATGGCTACACCTTC. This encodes CASSYRLGQKGYGYTF.

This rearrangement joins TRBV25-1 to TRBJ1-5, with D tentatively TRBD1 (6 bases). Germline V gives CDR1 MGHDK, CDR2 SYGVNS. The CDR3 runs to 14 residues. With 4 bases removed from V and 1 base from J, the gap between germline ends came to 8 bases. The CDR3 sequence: CASSVTGSNQPQHF. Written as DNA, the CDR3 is TGTGCCAGCAGTGTTACAGGGAGCAATCAGCCCCAGCATTTT.

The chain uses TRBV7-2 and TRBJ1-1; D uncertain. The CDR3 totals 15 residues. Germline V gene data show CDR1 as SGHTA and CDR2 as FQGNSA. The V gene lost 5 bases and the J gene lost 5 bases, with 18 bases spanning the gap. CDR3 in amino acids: CASSPSRWMRTEAFF. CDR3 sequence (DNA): TGTGCCAGCAGCCCATCCCGATGGATGCGGACTGAAGCTTTCTTT.

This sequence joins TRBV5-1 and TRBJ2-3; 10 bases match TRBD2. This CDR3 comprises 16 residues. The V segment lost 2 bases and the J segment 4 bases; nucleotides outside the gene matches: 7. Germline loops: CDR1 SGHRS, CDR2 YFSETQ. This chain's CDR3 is CASSFERGGLPDTQYF. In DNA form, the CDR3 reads TGCGCCAGCAGCTTTGAGCGGGGGGGCCTCCCAGATACGCAGTATTTT. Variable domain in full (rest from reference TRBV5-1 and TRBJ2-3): KAGVTQTPRYLIKTRGQQVTLSCSPISGHRSVSWYQQTPGQGLQFLFEYFSETQRNKGNFPGRFSGRQFSNSRSEMNVSTLELGDSALYLCASSFERGGLPDTQYFGPGTRLTVL.

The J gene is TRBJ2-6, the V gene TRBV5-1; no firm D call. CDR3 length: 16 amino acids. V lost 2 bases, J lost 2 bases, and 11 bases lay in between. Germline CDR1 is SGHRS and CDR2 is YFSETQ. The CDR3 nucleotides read TGCGCCAGCAGCTTCGTGGCGGCTGCTGGGGCCAACGTCCTGACTTTC. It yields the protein CASSFVAAAGANVLTF.

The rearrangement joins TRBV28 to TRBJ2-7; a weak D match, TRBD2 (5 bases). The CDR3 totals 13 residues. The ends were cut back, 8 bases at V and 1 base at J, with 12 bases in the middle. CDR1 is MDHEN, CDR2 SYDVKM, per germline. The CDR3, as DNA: TGTGCCAGCCCCCTCGGGGTATCCTACGAGCAGTACTTC. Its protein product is CASPLGVSYEQYF.

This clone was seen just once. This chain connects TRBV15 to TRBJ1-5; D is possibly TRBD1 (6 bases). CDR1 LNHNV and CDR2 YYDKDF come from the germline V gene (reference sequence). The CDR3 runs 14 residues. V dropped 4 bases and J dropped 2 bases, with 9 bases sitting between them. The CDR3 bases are TGTGCCACCAGCATTAGACAGGGCAATCAGCCCCAGCATTTT. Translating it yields CATSIRQGNQPQHF.

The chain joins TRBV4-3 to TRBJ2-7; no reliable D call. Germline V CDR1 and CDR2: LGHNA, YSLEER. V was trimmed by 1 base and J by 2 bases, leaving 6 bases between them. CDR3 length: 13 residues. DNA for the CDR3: TGCGCCAGCAGCCAAGTAGTAACCTACGAGCAGTACTTC. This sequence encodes CASSQVVTYEQYF.

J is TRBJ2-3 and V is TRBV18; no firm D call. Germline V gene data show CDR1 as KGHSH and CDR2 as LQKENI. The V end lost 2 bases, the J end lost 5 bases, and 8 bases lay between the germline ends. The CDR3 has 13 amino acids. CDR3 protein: CASSPDREDTQYF. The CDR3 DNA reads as TGTGCCAGCTCACCAGATCGAGAAGATACGCAGTATTTT. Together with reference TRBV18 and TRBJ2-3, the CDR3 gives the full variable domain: NAGVMQNPRHLVRRRGQEARLRCSPMKGHSHVYWYRQLPEEGLKFMVYLQKENIIDESGMPKERFSAEFPKEGPSILRIQQVVRGDSAAYFCASSPDREDTQYFGPGTRLTVL.

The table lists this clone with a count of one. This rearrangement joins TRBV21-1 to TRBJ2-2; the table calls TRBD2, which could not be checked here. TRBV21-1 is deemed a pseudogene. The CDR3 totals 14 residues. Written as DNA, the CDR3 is TGTGCCAACCCAGCGGGACTCTCGGCCGGGGAGCTGTTTTTT. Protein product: CANPAGLSAGELFF.

The CDR3 spells CASIRTGHNQPQHF. The CDR3 DNA reads TGTGCCAGCATAAGGACAGGGCACAATCAGCCCCAGCATTTT. The rearrangement uses TRBV28 and TRBJ1-5; 8 nucleotides line up with TRBD1. The CDR3 loop spans 14 amino acids. V dropped 7 bases and J dropped 3; count of bases not matched to a gene: 5. Per the germline V gene, CDR1 is MDHEN and CDR2 is SYDVKM.

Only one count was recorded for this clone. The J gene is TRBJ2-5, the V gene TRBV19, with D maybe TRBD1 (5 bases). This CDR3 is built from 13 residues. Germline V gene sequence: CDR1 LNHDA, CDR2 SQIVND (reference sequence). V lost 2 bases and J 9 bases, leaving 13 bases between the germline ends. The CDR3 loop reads CASSISQVRAQYF. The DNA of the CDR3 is TGTGCCAGTAGTATAAGCCAAGTCAGGGCCCAGTACTTC.

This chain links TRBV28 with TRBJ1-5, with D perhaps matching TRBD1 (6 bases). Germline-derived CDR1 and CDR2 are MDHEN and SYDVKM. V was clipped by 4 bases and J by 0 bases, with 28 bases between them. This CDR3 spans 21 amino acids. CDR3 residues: CASSSTRERTVWPYSNQPQHF. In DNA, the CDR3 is TGTGCCAGCAGTTCCACAAGGGAGAGGACAGTTTGGCCTTATAGCAATCAGCCCCAGCATTTT.

CDR3 sequence: CASSTLDRGAYEQYF. The CDR3 nucleotides read TGTGCCAGCAGCACGTTGGACAGGGGAGCCTACGAGCAGTACTTC. The gene calls are TRBV7-8 and TRBJ2-7, with 9 nucleotides matching TRBD1. This CDR3 region has 15 residues. Germline CDR1 reads SGHVS; CDR2 reads FQNEAQ. With 5 bases clipped from V and 2 bases from J, the junction kept 7 bases outside the gene matches.

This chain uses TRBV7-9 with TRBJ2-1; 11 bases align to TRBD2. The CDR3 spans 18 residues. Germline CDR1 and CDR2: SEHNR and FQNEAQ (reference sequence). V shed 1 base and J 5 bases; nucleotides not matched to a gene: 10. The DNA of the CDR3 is TGTGCCAGCAGCTTAGTCTTAGGGCTAGCGGGGGGACACAATGAGCAGTTCTTC. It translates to CASSLVLGLAGGHNEQFF.

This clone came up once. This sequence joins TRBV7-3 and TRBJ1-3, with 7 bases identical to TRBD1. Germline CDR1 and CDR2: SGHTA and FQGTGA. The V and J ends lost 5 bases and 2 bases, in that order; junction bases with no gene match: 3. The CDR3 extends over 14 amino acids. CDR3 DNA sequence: TGTGCCAGCAGCCCGGGGACAGCTGGAAACACCATATATTTT. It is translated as CASSPGTAGNTIYF.

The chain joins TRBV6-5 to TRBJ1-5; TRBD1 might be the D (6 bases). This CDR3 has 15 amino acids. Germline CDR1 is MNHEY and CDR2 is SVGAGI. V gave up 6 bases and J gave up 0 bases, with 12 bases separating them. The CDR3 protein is CASSLQGYSNQPQHF. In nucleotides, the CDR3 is TGTGCCAGCAGCCTACAGGGCTATAGCAATCAGCCCCAGCATTTT.

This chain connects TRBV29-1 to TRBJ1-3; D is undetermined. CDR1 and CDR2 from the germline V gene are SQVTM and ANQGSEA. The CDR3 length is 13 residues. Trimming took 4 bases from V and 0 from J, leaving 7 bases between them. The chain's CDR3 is CSVVGSSGNTIYF. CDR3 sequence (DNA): TGCAGCGTTGTTGGGAGCTCTGGAAACACCATATATTTT.

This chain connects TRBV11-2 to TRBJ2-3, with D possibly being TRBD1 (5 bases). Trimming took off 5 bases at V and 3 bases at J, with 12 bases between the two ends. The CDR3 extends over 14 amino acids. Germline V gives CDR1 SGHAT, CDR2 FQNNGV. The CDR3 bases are TGTGCCAGCAGCCAGGGCTTCGGGACAGATACGCAGTATTTT. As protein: CASSQGFGTDTQYF.

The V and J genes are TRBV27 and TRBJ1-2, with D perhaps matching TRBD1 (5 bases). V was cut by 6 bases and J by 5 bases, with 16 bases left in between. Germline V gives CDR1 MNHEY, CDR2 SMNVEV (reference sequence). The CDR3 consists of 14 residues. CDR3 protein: CASRALQGRYGYTF. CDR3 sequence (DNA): TGTGCCAGCAGAGCCCTCCAGGGTCGTTATGGCTACACCTTC.

The CDR3 region is CASSRRITGGTEAFF. DNA for the CDR3: TGTGCCAGCAGCCGGAGGATAACAGGGGGGACTGAAGCTTTCTTT. The V call is TRBV5-8, the J call TRBJ1-1; 8 nucleotides agree with TRBD1. CDR1 is SGHTS, CDR2 YDEGEE, per germline. The CDR3 is 15 amino acids. The trim removed 4 bases at V and 5 bases at J, leaving 10 bases unmatched.

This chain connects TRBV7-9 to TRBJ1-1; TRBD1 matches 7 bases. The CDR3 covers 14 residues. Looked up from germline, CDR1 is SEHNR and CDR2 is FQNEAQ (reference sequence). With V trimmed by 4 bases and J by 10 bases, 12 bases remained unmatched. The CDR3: CASSSLDRAGRAFF. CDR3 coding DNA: TGTGCCAGCAGCTCATTAGACAGGGCGGGGAGAGCTTTCTTT.

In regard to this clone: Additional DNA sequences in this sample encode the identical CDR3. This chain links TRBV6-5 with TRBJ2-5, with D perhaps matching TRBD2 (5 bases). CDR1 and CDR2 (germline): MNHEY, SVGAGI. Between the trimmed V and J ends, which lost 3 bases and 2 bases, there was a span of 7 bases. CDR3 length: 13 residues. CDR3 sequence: CASSYSGQETQYF. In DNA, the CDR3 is TGTGCCAGCAGTTATTCGGGGCAAGAGACCCAGTACTTC.